This paragraph reports one T cell receptor beta chain. The data stem from a study of blood T cell repertoires in COVID-19. The CDR3 contains 17 residues. In germline, CDR1 is SGHTA, CDR2 FQGNSA. V shed 1 base and J 1 base; nucleotides not matched to a gene: 9. The assay was immunoSEQ multiplex PCR, and TCRdb's table has in-frame clones only and misses some. The sample has nearly 65,000 clones, roughly 80% seen once. The receptor was isolated from a human donor in a cohort sampled during active COVID-19. Sequenced input: peripheral blood. This chain links TRBV7-2 with TRBJ1-1, with 7 nucleotides matching TRBD1. The CDR3 nucleotides read TGTGCCAGCAGCTTAGGCCGCTTCAACAGGGGGAACACTGAAGCTTTCTTT. Its protein is CASSLGRFNRGNTEAFF.